The 9 T cell receptor beta chains in this list originate from one sample, sequenced in a study of shared clonotypes between healthy human individuals (dated by TCRdb to the early 2020s). The library came from the immunoSEQ multiplex PCR assay. This immuneACCESS table, as held by TCRdb, lists in-frame sequences with V and J called but not all clones. Of the missing ones, under half trace to an unresolved V gene in checked studies; the others have no known cause. This sample holds more than 550,000 clones; about 90% were observed only once. About 24% of the sample belongs to the ten largest clones. CD8 naive samples consisted of CD45RO-negative cells that were positively selected for CCR7, yielding a CD45RA+CCR7+ population without TemRA cells. Sequencing was done on a sample of naive CD8+ T cells sorted from blood. The cell subset or site label on this specimen signifies: CD45RA+CCR7+. These receptors all come from a young man in good health.

The V call is TRBV28, the J call TRBJ2-7; weak D call: TRBD1 (5 bases). V lost 1 base, J lost 3 bases, and 13 bases lay in between. The germline V gene encodes CDR1 MDHEN and CDR2 SYDVKM. This CDR3 contains 15 residues. The CDR3 region is CASSLSTLDSYEQYF. The CDR3, as DNA: TGTGCCAGCAGTTTATCCACCCTAGACAGCTACGAGCAGTACTTC.

V is TRBV5-1 and J is TRBJ2-7; 7 bases line up with TRBD1. The germline V gene encodes CDR1 SGHRS and CDR2 YFSETQ. This CDR3 is built from 15 residues. V shed 3 bases and J 0 bases; nucleotides not matched to a gene: 6. The CDR3 loop reads CASSSPGQNSYEQYF. CDR3 in DNA: TGCGCCAGCAGCTCCCCGGGACAGAACTCCTACGAGCAGTACTTC.

The J gene is TRBJ2-2, the V gene TRBV9, with unresolved D. Germline CDR1 reads SGDLS; CDR2 reads YYNGEE. V lost 3 bases and J 0 bases, leaving 12 bases between the germline ends. This CDR3 region has 16 residues. The CDR3 reads CASSAPDGANTGELFF. CDR3 DNA: TGTGCCAGCAGCGCACCGGACGGCGCGAACACCGGGGAGCTGTTTTTT. Together with reference TRBV9 and TRBJ2-2, the CDR3 gives the full variable domain: DSGVTQTPKHLITATGQRVTLRCSPRSGDLSVYWYQQSLDQGLQFLIQYYNGEERAKGNILERFSAQQFPDLHSELNLSSLELGDSALYFCASSAPDGANTGELFFGEGSRLTVL.

This clone was recorded only once. V gene TRBV15 combines with J gene TRBJ1-3; the D gene is possibly TRBD1 (5 bases). Germline V gene data show CDR1 as LNHNV and CDR2 as YYDKDF (reference sequence). The CDR3 totals 15 residues. With 4 bases removed from V and 0 bases from J, the gap between germline ends came to 10 bases. The CDR3 is CATSKDRTSGNTIYF. CDR3 in DNA: TGTGCCACCAGCAAAGACAGAACCTCTGGAAACACCATATATTTT.

The rearrangement links TRBV27 to TRBJ2-5; D gene ambiguous. This CDR3 has 14 amino acids. Between the trimmed V and J ends, which lost 5 bases and 3 bases, there was a span of 13 bases. CDR1 is MNHEY and CDR2 is SMNVEV in the germline V gene (reference sequence). The CDR3 protein is CASSPRALKETQYF. In DNA form, the CDR3 reads TGTGCCAGCAGTCCCCGGGCCCTGAAAGAGACCCAGTACTTC.

The rearrangement joins TRBV5-4 to TRBJ2-1; D possibly corresponds to TRBD2 (5 bases). The CDR3 has 13 amino acids. The germline V gene has CDR1 SGHNT and CDR2 YYREEE (reference sequence). V lost 4 bases and J 5 bases, leaving 10 bases between the germline ends. CDR3 DNA sequence: TGTGCCAGCAGCACGGAGCGGAACAATGAGCAGTTCTTC. It translates to CASSTERNNEQFF.

V usage is TRBV29-1 and J usage is TRBJ2-1; D ambiguous. The germline V gene encodes CDR1 SQVTM and CDR2 ANQGSEA. This CDR3 is 11 amino acids long. The V and J ends lost 4 bases and 6 bases respectively, with 7 bases between them. For the CDR3, the DNA is TGCAGCGTTGGACTGTTCAATGAGCAGTTCTTC. It yields the protein CSVGLFNEQFF.

V gene TRBV28 combines with J gene TRBJ2-7; possible D gene TRBD1, 7 bases. The CDR3 has 16 amino acids. V was shortened by 3 bases and J by 2 bases, with 17 bases between the two germline ends. Germline loops: CDR1 MDHEN, CDR2 SYDVKM. The CDR3 nucleotides read TGTGCCAGCAGTTTGGTTGGAGGGGGCCCAGCCTACGAGCAGTACTTC. Protein: CASSLVGGGPAYEQYF.

The J gene is TRBJ2-7, the V gene TRBV10-3; tentatively, D is TRBD2 (6 bases). The V gene lost 4 bases and the J gene lost 3 bases, with 10 bases spanning the gap. The CDR3 is 13 residues long. Germline CDR1 and CDR2: ENHRY and SYGVKD. This CDR3 reads CAISAEGLYEQYF. Written as DNA, the CDR3 is TGTGCCATCAGTGCGGAGGGGCTCTACGAGCAGTACTTC.